Listed below are T cell receptor beta chains from one sample, sequenced in a study of T-cell memory formation after mild COVID-19. TCRdb used MiXCR to reprocess the 5' RACE reads, holding one entry per CDR3 protein. The repertoire has approximately 390,000 distinct CDR3 sequences, 15% to 20% of them found once; the top ten carry roughly 21%. Sequences were obtained from PBMCs or a T cell subset sorted from them (not recorded which). Receptor source: a man aged 18 to 30 who had mild COVID-19 (a few samples of this study predate the infection). Cell type and time point are not known. The conserved cysteine and the conserved F or W are not part of the CDR3 here. Each record gives: J gene, V gene, D gene, clone size, CDR3 protein. The D gene is left open where the match is weak. The size of a clone is reported for some rows only, either as once, few or many, or as a class for expanded clones.

j_gene: TRBJ2-3; v_gene: TRBV11-2; d_gene: NA; abundance: few; CDR3aa: ASSRPHLPQY
j_gene: TRBJ2-1; v_gene: TRBV6-5; d_gene: TRBD1; abundance: NA; CDR3aa: ASRSDRGDEQF
j_gene: TRBJ2-3; v_gene: TRBV7-2; d_gene: NA; abundance: few; CDR3aa: ASSSTRASGDTQY
j_gene: TRBJ2-1; v_gene: TRBV2; d_gene: TRBD2; abundance: NA; CDR3aa: ATTSGGYEQF
j_gene: TRBJ1-1; v_gene: TRBV5-1; d_gene: NA; abundance: NA; CDR3aa: ASSFIAGAGTEAF
j_gene: TRBJ1-6; v_gene: TRBV6-5; d_gene: TRBD1; abundance: few; CDR3aa: ASSDRGGVNSPLH
j_gene: TRBJ2-5; v_gene: TRBV7-9; d_gene: TRBD1; abundance: few; CDR3aa: ASSTTTGARETQY
j_gene: TRBJ2-1; v_gene: TRBV21-1; d_gene: NA; abundance: few; CDR3aa: ASSTRASRGANEQF
j_gene: TRBJ2-2; v_gene: TRBV20-1; d_gene: TRBD2; abundance: few; CDR3aa: SAKTSGGAIGTGELF
j_gene: TRBJ2-7; v_gene: TRBV18; d_gene: NA; abundance: few; CDR3aa: ASSPPGSEQY
j_gene: TRBJ2-3; v_gene: TRBV11-3; d_gene: NA; abundance: NA; CDR3aa: ASSLGMGDTQY